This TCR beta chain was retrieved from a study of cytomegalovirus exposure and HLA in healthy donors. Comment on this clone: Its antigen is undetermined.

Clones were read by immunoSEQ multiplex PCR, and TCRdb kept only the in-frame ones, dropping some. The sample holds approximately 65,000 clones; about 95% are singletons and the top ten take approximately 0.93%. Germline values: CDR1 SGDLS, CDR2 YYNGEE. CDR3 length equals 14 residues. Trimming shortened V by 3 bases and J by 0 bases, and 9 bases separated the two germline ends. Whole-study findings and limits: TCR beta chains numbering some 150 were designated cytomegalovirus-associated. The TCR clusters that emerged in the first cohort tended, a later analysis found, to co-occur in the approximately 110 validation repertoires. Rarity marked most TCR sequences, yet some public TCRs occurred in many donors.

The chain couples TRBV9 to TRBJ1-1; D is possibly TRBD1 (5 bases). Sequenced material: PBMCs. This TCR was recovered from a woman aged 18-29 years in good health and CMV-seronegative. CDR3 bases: TGTGCCAGCAGCGCGGGGACTTTGAACACTGAAGCTTTCTTT. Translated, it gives CASSAGTLNTEAFF.